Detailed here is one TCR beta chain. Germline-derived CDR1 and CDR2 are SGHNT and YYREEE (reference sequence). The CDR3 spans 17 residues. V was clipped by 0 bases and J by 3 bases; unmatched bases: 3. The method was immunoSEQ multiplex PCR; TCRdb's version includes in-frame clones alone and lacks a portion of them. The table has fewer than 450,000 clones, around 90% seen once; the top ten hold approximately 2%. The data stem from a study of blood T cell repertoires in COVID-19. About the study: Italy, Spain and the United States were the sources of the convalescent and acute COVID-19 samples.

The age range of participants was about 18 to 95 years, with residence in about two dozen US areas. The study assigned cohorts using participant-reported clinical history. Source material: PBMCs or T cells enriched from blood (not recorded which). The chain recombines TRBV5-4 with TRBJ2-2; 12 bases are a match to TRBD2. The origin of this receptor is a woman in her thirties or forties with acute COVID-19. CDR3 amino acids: CASSLGPSGGDTGELFF. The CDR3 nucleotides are TGTGCCAGCAGCTTGGGCCCTAGCGGGGGGGACACCGGGGAGCTGTTTTTT.